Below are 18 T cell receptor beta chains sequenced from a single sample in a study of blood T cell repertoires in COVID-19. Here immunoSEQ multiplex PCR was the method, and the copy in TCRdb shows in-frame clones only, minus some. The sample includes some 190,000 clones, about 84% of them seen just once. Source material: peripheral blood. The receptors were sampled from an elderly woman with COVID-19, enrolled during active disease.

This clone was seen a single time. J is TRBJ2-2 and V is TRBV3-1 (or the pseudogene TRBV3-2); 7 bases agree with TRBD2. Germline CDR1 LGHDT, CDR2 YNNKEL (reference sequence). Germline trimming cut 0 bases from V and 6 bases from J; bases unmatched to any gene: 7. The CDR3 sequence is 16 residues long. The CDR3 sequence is CASSQDLISGAGELFF. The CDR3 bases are TGTGCCAGCAGCCAAGATTTAATCAGCGGGGCCGGGGAGCTGTTTTTT.

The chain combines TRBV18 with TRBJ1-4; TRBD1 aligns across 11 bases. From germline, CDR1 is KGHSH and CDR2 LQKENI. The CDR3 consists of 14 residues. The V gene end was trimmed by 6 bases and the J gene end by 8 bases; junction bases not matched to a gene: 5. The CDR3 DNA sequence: TGTGCCAGCTCCCCCGGGACAGGGGGAGAAAAACTGTTTTTT. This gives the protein CASSPGTGGEKLFF.

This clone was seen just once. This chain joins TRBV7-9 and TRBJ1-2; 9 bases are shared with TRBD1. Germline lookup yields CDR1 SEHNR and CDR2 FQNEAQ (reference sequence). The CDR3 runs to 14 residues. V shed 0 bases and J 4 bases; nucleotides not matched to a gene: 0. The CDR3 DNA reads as TGTGCCAGCAGCTTAGCGGACAGGGGCTATGGCTACACCTTC. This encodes CASSLADRGYGYTF.

The CDR3 reads CASSQLTGLGANVLTF. The DNA for the CDR3 is TGCGCCAGCAGCCAATTGACAGGGTTGGGGGCCAACGTCCTGACTTTC. The chain employs TRBV4-1 and TRBJ2-6, with 7 bases aligning to TRBD1. This CDR3 comprises 16 residues. Germline assignment: CDR1 MGHRA and CDR2 YSYEKL. V shed 2 bases and J 4 bases; nucleotides not matched to a gene: 5.

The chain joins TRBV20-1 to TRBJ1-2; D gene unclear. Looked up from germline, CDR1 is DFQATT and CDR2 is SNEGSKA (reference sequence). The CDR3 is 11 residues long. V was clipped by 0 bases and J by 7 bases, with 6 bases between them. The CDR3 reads CSARDGGGYTF. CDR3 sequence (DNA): TGCAGTGCTAGAGATGGAGGTGGCTACACCTTC.

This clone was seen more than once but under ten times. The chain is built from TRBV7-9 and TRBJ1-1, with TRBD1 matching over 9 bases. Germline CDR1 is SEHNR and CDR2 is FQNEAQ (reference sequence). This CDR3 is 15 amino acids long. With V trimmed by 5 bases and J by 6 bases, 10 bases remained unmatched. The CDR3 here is CASSPWTGEVSEAFF. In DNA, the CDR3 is TGTGCCAGCAGCCCTTGGACAGGGGAGGTATCTGAAGCTTTCTTT.

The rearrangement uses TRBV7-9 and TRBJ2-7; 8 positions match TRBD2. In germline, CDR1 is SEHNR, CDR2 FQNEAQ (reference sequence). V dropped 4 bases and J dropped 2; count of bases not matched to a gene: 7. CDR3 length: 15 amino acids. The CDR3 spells CASSSGLVYPYEQYF. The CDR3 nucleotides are TGTGCCAGCAGCTCGGGACTAGTTTATCCCTACGAGCAGTACTTC.

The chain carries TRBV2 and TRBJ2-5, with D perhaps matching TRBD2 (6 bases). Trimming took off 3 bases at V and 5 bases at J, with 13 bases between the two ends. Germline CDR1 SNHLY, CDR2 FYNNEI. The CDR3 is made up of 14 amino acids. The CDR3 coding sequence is TGTGCCAGCAGTGATAGGGGACTGAGGGAGACCCAGTACTTC. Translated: CASSDRGLRETQYF.

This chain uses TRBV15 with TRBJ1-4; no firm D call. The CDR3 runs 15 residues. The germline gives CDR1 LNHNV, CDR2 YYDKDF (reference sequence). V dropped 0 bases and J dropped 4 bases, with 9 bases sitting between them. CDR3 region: CATSRDQEVNEKLFF. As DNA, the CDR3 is TGTGCCACCAGCAGAGATCAGGAGGTTAATGAAAAACTGTTTTTT.

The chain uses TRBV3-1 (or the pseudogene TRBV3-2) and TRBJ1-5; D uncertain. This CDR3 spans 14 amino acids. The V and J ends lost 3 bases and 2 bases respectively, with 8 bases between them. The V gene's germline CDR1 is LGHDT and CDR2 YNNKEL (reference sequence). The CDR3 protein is CASSHDTRNQPQHF. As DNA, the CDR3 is TGTGCCAGCAGCCACGACACACGCAATCAGCCCCAGCATTTT.

The chain's CDR3 is CASSAGVNYGYTF. CDR3 nucleotides: TGCGCCAGCAGTGCGGGAGTCAACTATGGCTACACCTTC. The chain combines TRBV10-1 with TRBJ1-2; D not resolved. CDR3 length: 13 amino acids. Deletions cut 4 bases from V and 2 bases from J, with 8 bases between. CDR1 WNHNN and CDR2 SYGVQD come from the germline V gene (reference sequence).

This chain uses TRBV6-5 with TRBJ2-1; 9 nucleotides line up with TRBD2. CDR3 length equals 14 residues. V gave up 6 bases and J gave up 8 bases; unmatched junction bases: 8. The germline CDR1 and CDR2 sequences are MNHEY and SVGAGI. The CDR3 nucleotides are TGTGCCAGCAGCCGGGCGGGAGGGCCCTATGAGCAGTTCTTC. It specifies CASSRAGGPYEQFF.

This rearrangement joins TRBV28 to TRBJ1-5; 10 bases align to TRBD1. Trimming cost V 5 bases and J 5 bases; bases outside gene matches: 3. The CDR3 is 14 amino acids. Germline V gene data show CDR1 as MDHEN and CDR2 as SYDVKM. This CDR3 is CASSTGQGDQPQHF. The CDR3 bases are TGTGCCAGCAGTACCGGACAGGGGGATCAGCCCCAGCATTTT.

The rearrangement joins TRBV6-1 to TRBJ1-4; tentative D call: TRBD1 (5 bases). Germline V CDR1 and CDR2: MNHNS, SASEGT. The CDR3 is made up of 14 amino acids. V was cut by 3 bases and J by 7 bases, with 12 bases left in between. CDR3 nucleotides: TGTGCCAGCAGTGACGGGCAGGGTCGTGAAAAACTGTTTTTT. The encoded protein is CASSDGQGREKLFF.

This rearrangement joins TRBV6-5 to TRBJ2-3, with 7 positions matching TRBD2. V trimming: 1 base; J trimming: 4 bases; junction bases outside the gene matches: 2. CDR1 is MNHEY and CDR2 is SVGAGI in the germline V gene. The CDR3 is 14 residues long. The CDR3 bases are TGTGCCAGCAGTTACTGGGAGGGAGCAGATACGCAGTATTTT. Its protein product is CASSYWEGADTQYF.

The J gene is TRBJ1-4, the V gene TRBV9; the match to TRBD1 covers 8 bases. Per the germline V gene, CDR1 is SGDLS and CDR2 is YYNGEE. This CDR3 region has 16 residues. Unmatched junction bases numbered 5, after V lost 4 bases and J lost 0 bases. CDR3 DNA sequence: TGTGCCAGCAGCCTCGGACAGGGCGCAACTAATGAAAAACTGTTTTTT. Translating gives CASSLGQGATNEKLFF. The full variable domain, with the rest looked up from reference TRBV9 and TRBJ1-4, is DSGVTQTPKHLITATGQRVTLRCSPRSGDLSVYWYQQSLDQGLQFLIQYYNGEERAKGNILERFSAQQFPDLHSELNLSSLELGDSALYFCASSLGQGATNEKLFFGSGTQLSVL.

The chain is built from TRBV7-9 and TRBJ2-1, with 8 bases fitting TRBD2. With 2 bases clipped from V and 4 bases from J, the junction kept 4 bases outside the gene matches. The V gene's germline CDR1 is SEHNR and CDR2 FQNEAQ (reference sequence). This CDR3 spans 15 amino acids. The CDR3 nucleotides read TGTGCCAGCAGCTTAACGGCGGGGGGATACAATGAGCAGTTCTTC. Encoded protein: CASSLTAGGYNEQFF.

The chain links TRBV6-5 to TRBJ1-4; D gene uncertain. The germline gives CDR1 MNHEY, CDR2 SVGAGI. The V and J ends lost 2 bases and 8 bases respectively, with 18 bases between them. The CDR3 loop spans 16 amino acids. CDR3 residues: CASSYTTGVMEEKLFF. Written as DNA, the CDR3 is TGTGCCAGCAGTTACACGACGGGTGTTATGGAGGAAAAACTGTTTTTT.